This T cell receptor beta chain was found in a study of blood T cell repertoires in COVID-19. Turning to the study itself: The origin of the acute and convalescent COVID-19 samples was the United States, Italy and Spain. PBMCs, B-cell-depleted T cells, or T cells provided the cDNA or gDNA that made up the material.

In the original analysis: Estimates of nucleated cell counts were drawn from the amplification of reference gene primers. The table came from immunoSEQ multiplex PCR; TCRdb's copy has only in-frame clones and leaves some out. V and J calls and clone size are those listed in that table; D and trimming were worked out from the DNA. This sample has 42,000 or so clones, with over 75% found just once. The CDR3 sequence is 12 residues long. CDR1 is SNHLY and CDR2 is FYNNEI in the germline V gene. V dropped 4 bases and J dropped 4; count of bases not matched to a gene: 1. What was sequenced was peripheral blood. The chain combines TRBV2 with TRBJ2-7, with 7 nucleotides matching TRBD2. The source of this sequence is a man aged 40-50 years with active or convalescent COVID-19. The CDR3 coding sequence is TGTGCCAGCAGTGTCGGGGGGTACGAGCAGTACTTC. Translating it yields CASSVGGYEQYF.